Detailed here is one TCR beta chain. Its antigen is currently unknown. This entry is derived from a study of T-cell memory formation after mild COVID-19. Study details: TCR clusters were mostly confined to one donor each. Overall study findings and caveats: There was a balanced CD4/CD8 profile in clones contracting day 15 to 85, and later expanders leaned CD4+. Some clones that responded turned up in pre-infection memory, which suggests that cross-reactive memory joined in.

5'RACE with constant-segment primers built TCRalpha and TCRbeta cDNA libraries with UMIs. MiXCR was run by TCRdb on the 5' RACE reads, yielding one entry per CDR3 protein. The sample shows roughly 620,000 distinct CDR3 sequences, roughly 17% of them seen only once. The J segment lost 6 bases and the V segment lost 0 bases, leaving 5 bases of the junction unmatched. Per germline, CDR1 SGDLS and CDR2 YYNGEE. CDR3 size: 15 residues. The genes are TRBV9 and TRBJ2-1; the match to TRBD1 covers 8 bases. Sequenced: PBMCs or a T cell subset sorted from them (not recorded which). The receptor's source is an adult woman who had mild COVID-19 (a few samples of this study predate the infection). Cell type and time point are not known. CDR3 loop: CASSVGTGPGNEQFF. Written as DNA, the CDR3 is TGTGCCAGCAGCGTAGGGACAGGGCCGGGCAATGAGCAGTTCTTC.